This T cell receptor beta chain was observed in a study of blood T cell repertoires in COVID-19. The CDR3 has 12 amino acids. The germline CDR1 and CDR2 sequences are LGHNT and FRNRAP. Between the trimmed V and J ends, which lost 9 bases and 5 bases, there was a span of 11 bases. Profiling relied on immunoSEQ multiplex PCR, and the TCRdb table lists in-frame clones only, not all of them. The data hold about 400,000 clones, with about 90% observed a single time. The sample comprised PBMCs or T cells enriched from blood (not recorded which). The chain recombines TRBV12-5 with TRBJ1-3; D is uncertain. This receptor was identified in a woman under 30 with acute COVID-19. This chain's CDR3 is CASFEVRNTIYF. CDR3 nucleotides: TGTGCTAGCTTTGAGGTCAGAAACACCATATATTTT. The full variable domain, in which reference TRBV12-5 and TRBJ1-3 provide the parts outside the CDR3, is DARVTQTPRHKVTEMGQEVTMRCQPILGHNTVFWYRQTMMQGLELLAYFRNRAPLDDSGMPKDRFSAEMPDATLATLKIQPSEPRDSAVYFCASFEVRNTIYFGEGSWLTVV.